This T cell receptor (beta chain) was documented in a study of CD8+ T cells in alopecia areata. Points from the study as a whole: Normal skin's resident alphabeta T cells are also sequenced in scalp samples. Mice showed TCR sharing more clearly than patients did, possibly owing to HLA. An increase in clonality over normal scalp was evident in lesional scalp, especially alopecia totalis/universalis.

The CDR3 has 15 residues. Unmatched junction bases numbered 2, after V lost 0 bases and J lost 4 bases. Germline V CDR1 and CDR2: SGDLS, YYNGEE. As regards this clone: Its antigen is undetermined.

Reverse transcription of extracted RNA yielded cDNA, which provided the sequencing template. Only in-frame clones appear in the TCRdb table, and some are missing; sequencing was by immunoSEQ multiplex PCR. The sample lists approximately 150,000 clones; about two thirds were seen once. Researchers picked out CD4+ and CD8+ T cells from PBMCs by sorting. This chain joins TRBV9 and TRBJ1-3; 9 bases match TRBD1. This TCR was sampled from a human donor in good health. What was sequenced was CD8+ T cells sorted from blood. CDR3 DNA: TGTGCCAGCAGCGTAGCCGGGACAGGGGGAAACACCATATATTTT. This translates into CASSVAGTGGNTIYF.